The 13 T cell receptor beta chains below all came from one sample that was sequenced in a study of blood T cell repertoires in COVID-19. Assay used: immunoSEQ multiplex PCR; TCRdb lists only in-frame clones, some missing. The sample gives some 200,000 clones, more than 65% of which show up once; approximately 2.9% is in the top ten. Material for sequencing was peripheral blood. Receptors were obtained from a woman in her 30s who had recovered from COVID-19.

This rearrangement joins TRBV6-5 to TRBJ2-7; 11 bases align to TRBD2. CDR1 is MNHEY and CDR2 is SVGAGI in the germline V gene. This CDR3 region has 12 residues. V trimming: 11 bases; J trimming: 2 bases; junction bases outside the gene matches: 2. The CDR3 DNA follows: TGTGCCGGGACTAGCGGAACCTACGAGCAGTACTTC. Translated: CAGTSGTYEQYF.

This sequence joins TRBV5-1 and TRBJ2-5, with D unresolved. Germline CDR1 SGHRS, CDR2 YFSETQ. V gave up 9 bases and J gave up 6 bases, with 6 bases separating them. This CDR3 is 9 amino acids long. The CDR3 sequence is CAISQTQYF. The CDR3 nucleotides read TGCGCCATCTCTCAGACCCAGTACTTC.

The V call is TRBV7-9, the J call TRBJ1-2; D might be TRBD1 (5 bases). Trimming stripped 5 bases from V and 5 bases from J, with 9 bases between. CDR3 length: 12 residues. Germline V lookup: CDR1 SEHNR, CDR2 FQNEAQ (reference sequence). The CDR3 coding sequence is TGTGCCAGCAGCCCTGCAGGGTATGGCTACACCTTC. Encoded protein: CASSPAGYGYTF. Based on the CDR3 plus reference TRBV7-9 and TRBJ1-2, the full variable domain is DTGVSQNPRHKITKRGQNVTFRCDPISEHNRLYWYRQTLGQGPEFLTYFQNEAQLEKSRLLSDRFSAERPKGSFSTLEIQRTEQGDSAMYLCASSPAGYGYTFGSGTRLTVV.

The chain joins TRBV13 to TRBJ2-1, with 9 nucleotides matching TRBD1. Germline V CDR1 and CDR2: PRHDT, FYEKMQ (reference sequence). V dropped 0 bases and J dropped 3; count of bases not matched to a gene: 0. The CDR3 runs to 15 residues. The CDR3 sequence is CASSLGTGGYNEQFF. The CDR3 DNA sequence: TGTGCCAGCAGCTTAGGGACAGGGGGCTACAATGAGCAGTTCTTC.

The gene calls are TRBV7-2 and TRBJ1-2; no reliable D call. The CDR3 has 14 amino acids. The V gene lost 5 bases and the J gene lost 2 bases, with 12 bases spanning the gap. Germline CDR1 reads SGHTA; CDR2 reads FQGNSA. CDR3: CASSRSGGNYGYTF. The DNA for the CDR3 is TGTGCCAGCAGCAGGTCAGGTGGGAACTATGGCTACACCTTC.

This clone was seen only a few times. V and J are TRBV28 and TRBJ1-4; 7 positions agree with TRBD1. Germline trimming cut 3 bases from V and 4 bases from J; bases unmatched to any gene: 8. The CDR3 has 16 amino acids. Germline V gives CDR1 MDHEN, CDR2 SYDVKM. The CDR3 DNA follows: TGTGCCAGCAGTTTCACTACCGGGACAGATAATGAAAAACTGTTTTTT. This gives the protein CASSFTTGTDNEKLFF.

The chain couples TRBV30 to TRBJ2-7, with D possibly TRBD1 on 5 matching bases. Between the trimmed V and J ends, which lost 2 bases and 2 bases, there was a span of 13 bases. Germline V lookup: CDR1 GTSNPN, CDR2 SVGIG (reference sequence). This CDR3 comprises 14 residues. In DNA, the CDR3 is TGTGCCTGGAGTAGGCAGGGTGACCCCTACGAGCAGTACTTC. It encodes CAWSRQGDPYEQYF.

As concerns this clone: The sample carries other DNA sequences with the same CDR3. The V gene is TRBV5-1, the J gene TRBJ1-4; no clear D. This CDR3 has 14 amino acids. The V gene's germline CDR1 is SGHRS and CDR2 YFSETQ. Between the trimmed V and J ends, which lost 2 bases and 5 bases, there was a span of 10 bases. CDR3 loop: CASSLRDLNEKLFF. The CDR3, as DNA: TGCGCCAGCAGCTTACGAGACTTAAATGAAAAACTGTTTTTT.

The V call is TRBV24-1, the J call TRBJ1-5, with TRBD1 matching over 8 bases. Unmatched junction bases numbered 16, after V lost 1 base and J lost 0 bases. The CDR3 consists of 21 residues. CDR1 is KGHDR and CDR2 is SFDVKD in the germline V gene. The CDR3 nucleotides are TGTGCCACCAGTGATTTTAAATTGTGGACAGGGTGGGATTATAGCAATCAGCCCCAGCATTTT. This sequence encodes CATSDFKLWTGWDYSNQPQHF.

The chain combines TRBV28 with TRBJ2-2; 9 bases map to TRBD1. Per the germline V gene, CDR1 is MDHEN and CDR2 is SYDVKM. J was trimmed by 1 base and V by 7 bases; bases with no gene match: 10. This CDR3 comprises 17 residues. The CDR3 nucleotides are TGTGCCAGCAAAAGACCAGGGACAGGGAAGAACACCGGGGAGCTGTTTTTT. Translated, it gives CASKRPGTGKNTGELFF.

The rearrangement links TRBV14 to TRBJ2-1, with D perhaps TRBD1 (5 bases). Trimming stripped 4 bases from V and 15 bases from J, with 19 bases between. CDR3 length: 13 residues. Germline V lookup: CDR1 SGHDN, CDR2 FVKESK. CDR3 nucleotide sequence: TGTGCCAGCAGCCTGGCCACTATGACAGTACCGTTCTTC. It specifies CASSLATMTVPFF.

This clone appeared a single time. The chain couples TRBV28 to TRBJ2-3; D possibly corresponds to TRBD2 (5 bases). The CDR3 has 14 amino acids. The germline CDR1 and CDR2 sequences are MDHEN and SYDVKM. Trimming took off 6 bases at V and 0 bases at J, with 10 bases between the two ends. CDR3 loop: CASRGGFSTDTQYF. The CDR3 bases are TGTGCCAGCAGGGGCGGGTTTAGCACAGATACGCAGTATTTT.

This clone came up a few times. The chain links TRBV4-1 to TRBJ1-6, with TRBD1 matching over 7 bases. This CDR3 is built from 17 residues. Germline CDR1 reads MGHRA; CDR2 reads YSYEKL. V dropped 1 base and J dropped 0; count of bases not matched to a gene: 3. CDR3 sequence: CASSQVTGDSYNSPLHF. The CDR3 nucleotides read TGCGCCAGCAGCCAAGTTACAGGGGACTCCTATAATTCACCCCTCCACTTT.